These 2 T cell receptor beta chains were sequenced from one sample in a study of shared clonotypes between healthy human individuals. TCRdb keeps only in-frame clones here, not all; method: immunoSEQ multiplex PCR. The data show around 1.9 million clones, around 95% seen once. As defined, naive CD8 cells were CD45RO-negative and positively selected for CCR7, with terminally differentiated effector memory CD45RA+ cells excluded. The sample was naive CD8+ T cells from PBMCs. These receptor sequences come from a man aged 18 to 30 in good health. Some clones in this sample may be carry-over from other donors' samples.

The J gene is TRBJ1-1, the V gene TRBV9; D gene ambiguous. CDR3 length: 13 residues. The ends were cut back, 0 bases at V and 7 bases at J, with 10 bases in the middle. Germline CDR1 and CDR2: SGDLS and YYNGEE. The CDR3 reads CASSVVTTVEAFF. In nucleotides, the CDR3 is TGTGCCAGCAGCGTAGTAACTACAGTTGAAGCTTTCTTT. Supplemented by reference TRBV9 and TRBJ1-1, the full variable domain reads DSGVTQTPKHLITATGQRVTLRCSPRSGDLSVYWYQQSLDQGLQFLIQYYNGEERAKGNILERFSAQQFPDLHSELNLSSLELGDSALYFCASSVVTTVEAFFGQGTRLTVV.

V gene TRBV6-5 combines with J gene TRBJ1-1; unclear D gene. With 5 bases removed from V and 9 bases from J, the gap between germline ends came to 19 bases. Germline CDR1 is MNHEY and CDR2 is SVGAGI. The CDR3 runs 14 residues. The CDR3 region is CASSGPQHRGKAFF. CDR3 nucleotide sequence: TGTGCCAGCAGTGGACCACAGCATAGAGGTAAAGCTTTCTTT.